The T cell receptor beta chain under discussion was sequenced for a study of blood T cell repertoires in COVID-19. Study at large: Acute and convalescent COVID-19 samples came from the United States, Italy and Spain.

Profiled with immunoSEQ multiplex PCR; TCRdb holds only in-frame clones, not every one. The sample lists under 300,000 clones; roughly 85% were seen once. The trim removed 3 bases at V and 3 bases at J, leaving 12 bases unmatched. The CDR3 is 18 amino acids. Germline V gene lookup returns CDR1 SGHNT and CDR2 YYREEE (reference sequence). Across about two dozen US areas, participants ranged in age from 18 to 89 years. Allocation to cohorts depended on clinical history reported by the participants. Cohort 3 donors were reported recovered after two negative PCRs, clearance, or symptom resolution. The TCR sequence derives from a woman aged 45-65 years who had recovered from COVID-19. The chain joins TRBV5-4 to TRBJ2-2; 9 bases match TRBD2. What was sequenced was PBMCs or T cells enriched from blood (not recorded which). The DNA for the CDR3 is TGTGCCAGCAGCTCCCCGGATAGCGGGAGTACGGACACCGGGGAGCTGTTTTTT. This sequence encodes CASSSPDSGSTDTGELFF.